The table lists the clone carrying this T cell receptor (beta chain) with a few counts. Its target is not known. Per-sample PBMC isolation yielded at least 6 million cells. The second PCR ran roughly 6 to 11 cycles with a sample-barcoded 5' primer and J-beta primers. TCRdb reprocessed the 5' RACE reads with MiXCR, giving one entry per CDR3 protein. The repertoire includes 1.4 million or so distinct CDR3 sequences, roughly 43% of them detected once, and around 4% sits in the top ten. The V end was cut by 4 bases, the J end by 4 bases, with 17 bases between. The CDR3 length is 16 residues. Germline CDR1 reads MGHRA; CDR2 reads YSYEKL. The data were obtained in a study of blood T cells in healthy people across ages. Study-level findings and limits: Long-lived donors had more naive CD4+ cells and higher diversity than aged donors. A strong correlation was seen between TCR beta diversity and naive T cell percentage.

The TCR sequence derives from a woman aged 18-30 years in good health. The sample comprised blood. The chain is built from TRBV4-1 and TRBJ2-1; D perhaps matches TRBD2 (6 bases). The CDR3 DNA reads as TGCGCCAGCAGCCCTTTTATACGGGGGAGATACAATGAGCAGTTCTTC. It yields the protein CASSPFIRGRYNEQFF.